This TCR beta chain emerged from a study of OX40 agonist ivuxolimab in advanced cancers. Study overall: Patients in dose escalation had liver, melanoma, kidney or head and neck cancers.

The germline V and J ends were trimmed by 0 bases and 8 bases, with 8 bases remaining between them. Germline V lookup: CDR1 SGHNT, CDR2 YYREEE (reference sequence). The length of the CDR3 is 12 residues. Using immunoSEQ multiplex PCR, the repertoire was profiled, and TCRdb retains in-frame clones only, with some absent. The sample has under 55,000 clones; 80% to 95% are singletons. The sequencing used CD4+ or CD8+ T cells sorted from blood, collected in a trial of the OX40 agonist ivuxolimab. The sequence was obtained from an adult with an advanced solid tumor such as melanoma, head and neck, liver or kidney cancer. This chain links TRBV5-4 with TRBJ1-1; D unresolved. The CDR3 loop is CASSLGAGEAFF. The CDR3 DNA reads TGTGCCAGCAGCTTGGGGGCCGGGGAAGCTTTCTTT.